This passage covers 16 T cell receptor beta chains from one sample sequenced in a study of blood T cell repertoires in COVID-19. Assay: immunoSEQ multiplex PCR; the TCRdb copy retains only in-frame clones and omits some. The table includes about 78,000 clones, 70% to 90% detected once. Sample: peripheral blood. These receptors were collected from a man between 65 and 85 years old with active or convalescent COVID-19.

This clone was detected once. This sequence joins TRBV5-8 and TRBJ1-5; tentative D call: TRBD1 (6 bases). Germline V lookup: CDR1 SGHTS, CDR2 YDEGEE. This CDR3 has 15 amino acids. Trimming left V 4 bases short and J 1 base short, with 12 bases between. CDR3 amino acids: CASSPRTVSNQPQHF. The CDR3, as DNA: TGTGCCAGCAGCCCGAGGACAGTAAGCAATCAGCCCCAGCATTTT.

This chain uses TRBV2 with TRBJ2-2, with D maybe TRBD2 (5 bases). V was shortened by 3 bases and J by 0 bases, with 8 bases between the two germline ends. The CDR3 totals 15 residues. From germline, CDR1 is SNHLY and CDR2 FYNNEI. The chain's CDR3 is CASSERASNTGELFF. CDR3 bases: TGTGCCAGCAGTGAGCGGGCGTCGAACACCGGGGAGCTGTTTTTT. Filled out from reference TRBV2 and TRBJ2-2, the complete variable domain reads EPEVTQTPSHQVTQMGQEVILRCVPISNHLYFYWYRQILGQKVEFLVSFYNNEISEKSEIFDDQFSVERPDGSNFTLKIRSTKLEDSAMYFCASSERASNTGELFFGEGSRLTVL.

Remarks on this clone: One end of the junction is discordant with germline, which a read error may explain. This rearrangement joins TRBV24-1 to TRBJ1-2; D gene uncertain. The CDR3 runs 11 residues. CDR1 and CDR2 (germline): KGHDR, SFDVKD. As DNA, the CDR3 is TGTGCCACCAGAATCACTGCAAATTTTTTCTTC. Translation gives CATRITANFFF.

This sequence joins TRBV30 and TRBJ1-2; 9 bases are shared with TRBD1. J lost 4 bases, V lost 8 bases, and 14 bases had no gene match. This CDR3 is 15 amino acids long. Germline V gives CDR1 GTSNPN, CDR2 SVGIG (reference sequence). For the CDR3, the DNA is TGTGCCGGGATGCCTTTGGGACAGGGACTCTATGGCTACACCTTC. It is translated as CAGMPLGQGLYGYTF.

About this clone itself: Other DNA sequences of this sample code for an identical CDR3. V gene TRBV5-1 combines with J gene TRBJ2-5; 11 positions agree with TRBD1. The CDR3 loop spans 15 amino acids. V trimming: 0 bases; J trimming: 4 bases; junction bases outside the gene matches: 2. The germline V gene encodes CDR1 SGHRS and CDR2 YFSETQ. The CDR3: CASSLGGTGGETQYF. In DNA, the CDR3 is TGCGCCAGCAGCTTGGGAGGGACAGGGGGAGAGACCCAGTACTTC.

This chain uses TRBV3-1 (or the pseudogene TRBV3-2) with TRBJ2-3, with 7 bases fitting TRBD1. The J segment lost 0 bases and the V segment lost 2 bases, leaving 5 bases of the junction unmatched. The CDR3 spans 16 residues. Per germline, CDR1 LGHDT and CDR2 YNNKEL (reference sequence). In DNA form, the CDR3 reads TGTGCCAGCAGCCAACATCAGGGGGTTAGCACAGATACGCAGTATTTT. It encodes CASSQHQGVSTDTQYF.

The gene calls are TRBV5-1 and TRBJ2-2; D is perhaps TRBD1 (5 bases). Germline CDR1 reads SGHRS; CDR2 reads YFSETQ. Trimming left V 6 bases short and J 0 bases short, with 15 bases between. CDR3 size: 16 residues. This chain's CDR3 is CASISGAGPNTGELFF. For the CDR3, the DNA is TGCGCCAGCATCTCTGGGGCAGGGCCGAACACCGGGGAGCTGTTTTTT.

The V gene is TRBV19, the J gene TRBJ2-5; 8 bases fit TRBD1. The CDR3 has 14 residues. V shed 5 bases and J 1 base; nucleotides not matched to a gene: 3. CDR1 is LNHDA and CDR2 is SQIVND in the germline V gene (reference sequence). This CDR3 is CASSDRGFQETQYF. CDR3 nucleotides: TGTGCCAGTAGTGACAGGGGTTTCCAAGAGACCCAGTACTTC.

V and J are TRBV9 and TRBJ1-2, with D unresolved. CDR1 is SGDLS and CDR2 is YYNGEE in the germline V gene. The CDR3 runs 17 residues. V was trimmed by 7 bases and J by 3 bases, leaving 25 bases between them. CDR3 in amino acids: CASEGLRGIPAHYGYTF. CDR3 nucleotide sequence: TGTGCCAGCGAAGGTCTTCGGGGAATCCCGGCCCACTATGGCTACACCTTC.

This sequence joins TRBV6-5 and TRBJ1-3; D remains unclear. Germline loops: CDR1 MNHEY, CDR2 SVGAGI. The CDR3 sequence is 16 residues long. V lost 0 bases and J 2 bases, leaving 11 bases between the germline ends. CDR3 in amino acids: CASSYSRQPTGNTIYF. CDR3 coding DNA: TGTGCCAGCAGTTACTCGAGGCAGCCAACTGGAAACACCATATATTTT.

J is TRBJ2-7 and V is TRBV6-2 or TRBV6-3; D not certain. The CDR3 is 12 residues long. Per the germline V gene, CDR1 is MNHEY and CDR2 is SVGEGT. Trimming took 2 bases from V and 4 from J, leaving 6 bases between them. DNA for the CDR3: TGTGCCAGCAGTTACCCGGGTTACGAGCAGTACTTC. Translation: CASSYPGYEQYF.

The rearrangement links TRBV7-2 to TRBJ1-6; D gene unclear. With 5 bases removed from V and 7 bases from J, the gap between germline ends came to 15 bases. CDR3 length equals 15 residues. The germline CDR1 and CDR2 sequences are SGHTA and FQGNSA. The CDR3 region has the DNA TGTGCCAGCAGCCCTAGGACTGCCCGCAATTCACCCCTCCACTTT. It yields the protein CASSPRTARNSPLHF.

This clone was seen more than once but under ten times. The rearrangement links TRBV5-4 to TRBJ1-4, with D possibly being TRBD1 (6 bases). V was trimmed by 0 bases and J by 0 bases, leaving 9 bases between them. The CDR3 is 16 residues long. Germline V CDR1 and CDR2: SGHNT, YYREEE (reference sequence). CDR3 loop: CASSLVPGATNEKLFF. The DNA of the CDR3 is TGTGCCAGCAGCTTGGTCCCAGGGGCAACTAATGAAAAACTGTTTTTT.

The rearrangement uses TRBV19 and TRBJ2-4; the match to TRBD2 covers 7 bases. Germline V gene lookup returns CDR1 LNHDA and CDR2 SQIVND (reference sequence). This CDR3 spans 12 amino acids. J gave up 6 bases and V 9 bases, and 5 bases lay outside the gene matches. This chain's CDR3 is CASSLAGNIQYF. Here the CDR3 DNA reads TGTGCCAGCTCCTTAGCGGGAAACATTCAGTACTTC.

This chain joins TRBV5-1 and TRBJ1-4; maybe TRBD1 (5 bases). The CDR3 totals 13 residues. Deletions cut 0 bases from V and 13 bases from J, with 13 bases between. CDR1 and CDR2 (germline): SGHRS, YFSETQ. For the CDR3, the DNA is TGCGCCAGCAGCTTGGATTGGGGGGGTCGACTGTTTTTT. It encodes CASSLDWGGRLFF. The full variable domain, its missing parts supplied by reference TRBV5-1 and TRBJ1-4, is KAGVTQTPRYLIKTRGQQVTLSCSPISGHRSVSWYQQTPGQGLQFLFEYFSETQRNKGNFPGRFSGRQFSNSRSEMNVSTLELGDSALYLCASSLDWGGRLFFGSGTQLSVL.

The V and J genes are TRBV11-3 and TRBJ2-3, with 8 bases lining up with TRBD2. The J segment lost 4 bases and the V segment lost 5 bases, leaving 8 bases of the junction unmatched. CDR1 and CDR2 (germline): SGHNT, YENEEA. This CDR3 contains 15 residues. The DNA of the CDR3 is TGTGCCAGCAGCCTTATAGCGGGAAGCGCAGATACGCAGTATTTT. It is translated as CASSLIAGSADTQYF.